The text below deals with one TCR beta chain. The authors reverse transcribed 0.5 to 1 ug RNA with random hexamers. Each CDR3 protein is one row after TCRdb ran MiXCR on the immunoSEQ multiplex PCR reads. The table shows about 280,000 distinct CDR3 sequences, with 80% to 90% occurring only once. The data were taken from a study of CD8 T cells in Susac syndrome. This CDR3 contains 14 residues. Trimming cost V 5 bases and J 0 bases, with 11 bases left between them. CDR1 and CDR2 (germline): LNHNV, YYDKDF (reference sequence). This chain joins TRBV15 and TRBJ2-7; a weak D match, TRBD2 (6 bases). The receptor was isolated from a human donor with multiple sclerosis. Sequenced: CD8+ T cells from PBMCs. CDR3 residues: CATSVRGLSYEQYF. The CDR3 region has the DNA TGTGCCACCAGCGTTAGGGGACTCTCCTACGAGCAGTACTTC. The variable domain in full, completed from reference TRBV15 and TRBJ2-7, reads DAMVIQNPRYQVTQFGKPVTLSCSQTLNHNVMYWYQQKSSQAPKLLFHYYDKDFNNEADTPDNFQSRRPNTSFCFLDIRSPGLGDTAMYLCATSVRGLSYEQYFGPGTRLTVT.